This T cell receptor (beta chain) came from a study of shared clonotypes between healthy human individuals. CD8 cells classed as naive were CD45RO-negative and positively selected for CCR7, excluding terminally differentiated effector memory CD45RA+ cells. Trimming at V came to 4 bases and at J to 8 bases, leaving 9 bases not matched to a gene. The CDR3 loop spans 16 amino acids. In germline, CDR1 is SEHNR, CDR2 FQNEAQ (reference sequence). This clone was observed once. This table comes from immunoSEQ multiplex PCR, and its TCRdb copy is limited to in-frame clones, with some not included. The table has around 1.9 million clones, roughly 91% seen once.

The chain joins TRBV7-9 to TRBJ2-1, with 12 positions matching TRBD2. The receptor was isolated from a young man in good health. Some clones in this sample may be carry-over from other donors' samples. The sample taken for sequencing was naive CD8+ T cells from PBMCs. CDR3 nucleotide sequence: TGTGCCAGCAGCTACCCCCGAGGACTAGCGGGATATGAGCAGTTCTTC. Translation gives CASSYPRGLAGYEQFF.